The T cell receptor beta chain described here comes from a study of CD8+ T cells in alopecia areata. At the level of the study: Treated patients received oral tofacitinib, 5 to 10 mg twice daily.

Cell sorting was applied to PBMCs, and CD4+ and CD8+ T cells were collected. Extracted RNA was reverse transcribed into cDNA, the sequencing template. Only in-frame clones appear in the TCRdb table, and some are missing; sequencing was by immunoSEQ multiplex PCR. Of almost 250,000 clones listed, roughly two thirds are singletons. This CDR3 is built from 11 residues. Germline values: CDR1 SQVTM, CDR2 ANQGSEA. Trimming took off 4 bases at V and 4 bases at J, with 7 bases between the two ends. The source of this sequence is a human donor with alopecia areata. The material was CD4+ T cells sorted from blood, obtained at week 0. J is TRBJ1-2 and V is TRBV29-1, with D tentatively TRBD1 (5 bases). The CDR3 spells CSVGQTYGYTF. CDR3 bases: TGCAGCGTTGGACAGACCTATGGCTACACCTTC.